What follows are 10 T cell receptor beta chains derived from one specimen sequenced in a study of blood T cells in healthy people across ages. A sample-barcoded 5' primer and a J-beta primer mix were used in a second PCR of about 7 to 12 cycles. TCRdb itself ran the 5' RACE reads through MiXCR, one entry per CDR3 protein. The table records around 1.1 million distinct CDR3 sequences, more than 30% of them present only once. Sequenced material: blood. These receptors originate from a man younger than 30 in good health.

The V gene is TRBV20-1, the J gene TRBJ2-3, with 10 bases fitting TRBD1. Germline CDR1 is DFQATT and CDR2 is SNEGSKA (reference sequence). The CDR3 is 15 amino acids. The V and J ends lost 2 bases and 6 bases, in that order; junction bases with no gene match: 8. CDR3 sequence: CSARTRGTGEDTQYF. As DNA, the CDR3 is TGCAGTGCTAGAACTCGGGGGACAGGGGAGGATACGCAGTATTTT.

The chain links TRBV15 to TRBJ1-1; D gene unclear. Trimming removed 0 bases at V and 7 bases at J, with 6 bases between. Germline V gene data show CDR1 as LNHNV and CDR2 as YYDKDF (reference sequence). The CDR3 covers 12 residues. The CDR3 sequence is CATSRDCSEAFF. CDR3 nucleotide sequence: TGTGCCACCAGCAGAGATTGCAGTGAAGCTTTCTTT.

Notes on this clonotype: The junction departs from germline at one end; a sequencing error may be responsible. This chain joins TRBV15 and TRBJ1-2; 7 nucleotides line up with TRBD1. Germline V gives CDR1 LNHNV, CDR2 YYDKDF (reference sequence). This CDR3 is 17 amino acids long. The CDR3 nucleotides read TGTGCCACCAGCAGATCCCAGACAGGGCTACCTAATTATGGCTACACCTTC. This gives the protein CATSRSQTGLPNYGYTF. Full variable domain (rest looked up from reference TRBV15 and TRBJ1-2): DAMVIQNPRYQVTQFGKPVTLSCSQTLNHNVMYWYQQKSSQAPKLLFHYYDKDFNNEADTPDNFQSRRPNTSFCFLDIRSPGLGDTAMYLCATSRSQTGLPNYGYTFGSGTRLTVV.

The chain employs TRBV9 and TRBJ2-1, with no clear D. The V end lost 1 base, the J end lost 12 bases, and 14 bases lay between the germline ends. Germline values: CDR1 SGDLS, CDR2 YYNGEE. The CDR3 is made up of 13 amino acids. DNA for the CDR3: TGTGCCAGCAGCGTACGGCGGACGGATGGGCAGTTCTTC. It translates to CASSVRRTDGQFF. The complete variable domain, with remaining parts taken from reference TRBV9 and TRBJ2-1, reads DSGVTQTPKHLITATGQRVTLRCSPRSGDLSVYWYQQSLDQGLQFLIQYYNGEERAKGNILERFSAQQFPDLHSELNLSSLELGDSALYFCASSVRRTDGQFFGPGTRLTVL.

This clonotype turned up a few times. The chain employs TRBV7-2 and TRBJ1-2; unclear D gene. Trimming took off 1 base at V and 4 bases at J, with 4 bases between the two ends. Germline assignment: CDR1 SGHTA and CDR2 FQGNSA. The CDR3 is 12 amino acids. For the CDR3, the DNA is TGTGCCAGCAGCTTAGTTCTCTATGGCTACACCTTC. Translated, it gives CASSLVLYGYTF.

The chain employs TRBV12-5 and TRBJ2-5; D is uncertain. The V end was cut by 5 bases, the J end by 4 bases, with 11 bases between. This CDR3 region has 13 residues. Germline V gene lookup returns CDR1 LGHNT and CDR2 FRNRAP. The CDR3 DNA reads as TGTGCTAGTGGTACCGGGCCGATAGAGACCCAGTACTTC. Translation: CASGTGPIETQYF.

This clonotype was detected only once. This chain uses TRBV2 with TRBJ2-5, with D unclear. Germline loops: CDR1 SNHLY, CDR2 FYNNEI. V was shortened by 5 bases and J by 6 bases, with 10 bases between the two germline ends. The CDR3 sequence is 12 residues long. The DNA for the CDR3 is TGTGCCAGCAGTATCGGTGGGAAGACCCAGTACTTC. It yields the protein CASSIGGKTQYF.

Points on this clonotype: At one of its ends the junction is not consistent with the germline gene, which may arise from a read error. The genes are TRBV28 and TRBJ1-1; D is possibly TRBD1 (5 bases). Germline CDR1 and CDR2: MDHEN and SYDVKM. The CDR3 is 16 amino acids. In DNA form, the CDR3 reads TGTACCAGCAGTTTATACCCGACAGAGACGAACACTGAAGCTTTCTTT. Its translation: CTSSLYPTETNTEAFF.

This clonotype appeared a few times. The chain employs TRBV4-2 and TRBJ2-1, with 9 positions matching TRBD1. V lost 1 base to trimming and J lost 6 bases; unmatched junction nucleotides: 4. The CDR3 totals 15 residues. Looked up from germline, CDR1 is LGHNA and CDR2 is YNFKEQ. DNA of the CDR3: TGTGCCAGCAGCCAAGCGGGACAGGGCAGCAATGAGCAGTTCTTC. Amino acids: CASSQAGQGSNEQFF.

This clonotype was observed a few times. Written as DNA, the CDR3 is TGCAGTGCTACCAACAGGGGGCCTGCCTATGGCTACACCTTC. Translation: CSATNRGPAYGYTF. This chain uses TRBV20-1 with TRBJ1-2; 9 bases are shared with TRBD1. The CDR3 has 14 residues. Trimming at V came to 4 bases and at J to 4 bases, leaving 7 bases not matched to a gene. Germline V gene data show CDR1 as DFQATT and CDR2 as SNEGSKA (reference sequence).